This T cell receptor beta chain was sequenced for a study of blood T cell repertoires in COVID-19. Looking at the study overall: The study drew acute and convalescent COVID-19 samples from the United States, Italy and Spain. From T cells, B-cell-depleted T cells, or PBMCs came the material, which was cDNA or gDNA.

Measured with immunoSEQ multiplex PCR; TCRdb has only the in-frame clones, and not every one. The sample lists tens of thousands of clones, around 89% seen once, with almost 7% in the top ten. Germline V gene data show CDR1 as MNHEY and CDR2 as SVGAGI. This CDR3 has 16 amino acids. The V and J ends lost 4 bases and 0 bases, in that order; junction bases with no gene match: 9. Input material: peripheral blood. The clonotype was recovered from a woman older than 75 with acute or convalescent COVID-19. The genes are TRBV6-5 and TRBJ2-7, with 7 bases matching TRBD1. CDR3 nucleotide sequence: TGTGCCAGCAGTTTACGCCCGGGACAGACCTCCTACGAGCAGTACTTC. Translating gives CASSLRPGQTSYEQYF.